This entry lists 23 T cell receptor beta chains sequenced from one sample in a study of T cell responses to AZD1222 COVID-19 vaccine. TCRdb's table, derived via immunoSEQ multiplex PCR, lists solely in-frame clones and lacks some. The repertoire holds fewer than 120,000 clones, with approximately 94% as singletons. The sequences come from peripheral blood, collected 28 days after the second AZD1222 dose. These receptor sequences come from an adult who received the AZD1222 COVID-19 vaccine.

This clone was recorded only once. The chain recombines TRBV6-5 with TRBJ1-3; D gene ambiguous. With 0 bases removed from V and 2 bases from J, the gap between germline ends came to 11 bases. The germline CDR1 and CDR2 sequences are MNHEY and SVGAGI. The CDR3 totals 16 residues. The CDR3 sequence: CASSYSSVRTGNTIYF. The CDR3 region has the DNA TGTGCCAGCAGTTACTCCTCGGTTAGAACTGGAAACACCATATATTTT.

The V gene is TRBV28, the J gene TRBJ2-1; TRBD1 agrees at 10 bases. This CDR3 spans 21 amino acids. Germline loops: CDR1 MDHEN, CDR2 SYDVKM. The V gene end was trimmed by 3 bases and the J gene end by 4 bases; junction bases not matched to a gene: 21. CDR3 loop: CASSFISGTGASPLYYNEQFF. The CDR3 region has the DNA TGTGCCAGCAGTTTTATCTCGGGGACAGGGGCCTCCCCCCTTTATTACAATGAGCAGTTCTTC. Full variable domain (remainder filled in from reference TRBV28 and TRBJ2-1): DVKVTQSSRYLVKRTGEKVFLECVQDMDHENMFWYRQDPGLGLRLIYFSYDVKMKEKGDIPEGYSVSREKKERFSLILESASTNQTSMYLCASSFISGTGASPLYYNEQFFGPGTRLTVL.

The DNA of the CDR3 is TGTGCCATCAGAAGGGGAGACTATGGCTACACCTTC. It encodes CAIRRGDYGYTF. The V gene is TRBV10-3, the J gene TRBJ1-2; possible D gene TRBD1, 5 bases. V dropped 6 bases and J dropped 3 bases, with 8 bases sitting between them. This CDR3 is built from 12 residues. The germline V gene encodes CDR1 ENHRY and CDR2 SYGVKD.

This CDR3 is CASSPGANQPQHF. The CDR3 nucleotides read TGTGCCAGCAGTCCTGGGGCAAATCAGCCCCAGCATTTT. The chain couples TRBV6-4 to TRBJ1-5; D possibly corresponds to TRBD1 (5 bases). Trimming cost V 5 bases and J 4 bases, with 9 bases left between them. Germline V lookup: CDR1 MRHNA, CDR2 SNTAGT. CDR3 size: 13 residues.

This chain links TRBV29-1 with TRBJ1-2; no firm D call. CDR3 length: 12 amino acids. CDR1 SQVTM and CDR2 ANQGSEA come from the germline V gene. The V gene lost 3 bases and the J gene lost 4 bases, with 9 bases spanning the gap. The chain's CDR3 is CSVDARRYGYTF. CDR3 nucleotides: TGCAGCGTTGACGCCAGGCGCTATGGCTACACCTTC.

The V gene is TRBV11-2, the J gene TRBJ2-2; the match to TRBD2 covers 10 bases. This CDR3 has 18 amino acids. Looked up from germline, CDR1 is SGHAT and CDR2 is FQNNGV. V lost 0 bases to trimming and J lost 7 bases; unmatched junction nucleotides: 11. CDR3 sequence reads: CASSLDRGLAGVVGELFF. CDR3 DNA sequence: TGTGCCAGCAGCTTAGATCGCGGGCTAGCGGGAGTCGTCGGGGAGCTGTTTTTT.

The CDR3: CASSTLLAPGEKLFF. In DNA form, the CDR3 reads TGTGCCAGTAGTACCCTTCTGGCACCTGGAGAAAAACTGTTTTTT. The rearrangement links TRBV19 to TRBJ1-4; D remains unclear. In germline, CDR1 is LNHDA, CDR2 SQIVND (reference sequence). The ends were cut back, 4 bases at V and 8 bases at J, with 17 bases in the middle. There are 15 residues in the CDR3.

This clone occurred once. This chain joins TRBV5-1 and TRBJ1-5; D is perhaps TRBD1 (6 bases). Between the trimmed V and J ends, which lost 0 bases and 0 bases, there was a span of 10 bases. Germline V gene lookup returns CDR1 SGHRS and CDR2 YFSETQ. This CDR3 comprises 16 residues. The CDR3, as DNA: TGCGCCAGCAGCTTGGGGGACATGTATAGCAATCAGCCCCAGCATTTT. Protein sequence: CASSLGDMYSNQPQHF.

The CDR3 DNA reads as TGTGCCAGCCCTCCCGCCCGCCAGGCCCCTCTGGACGAGCAGTACTTC. This gives the protein CASPPARQAPLDEQYF. The chain combines TRBV28 with TRBJ2-7; D is uncertain. Germline V gene lookup returns CDR1 MDHEN and CDR2 SYDVKM. The V end lost 8 bases, the J end lost 5 bases, and 25 bases lay between the germline ends. The CDR3 is 16 residues long.

The chain is built from TRBV5-4 and TRBJ1-2; D is uncertain. Trimming took off 0 bases at V and 3 bases at J, with 3 bases between the two ends. Germline CDR1 is SGHNT and CDR2 is YYREEE (reference sequence). The CDR3 has 12 residues. This CDR3 is CASSLADYGYTF. CDR3 DNA sequence: TGTGCCAGCAGCTTGGCCGACTATGGCTACACCTTC.

The chain recombines TRBV5-1 with TRBJ2-6, with D unclear. V was pared by 0 bases and J by 0 bases, with 7 bases between. This CDR3 comprises 16 residues. In germline, CDR1 is SGHRS, CDR2 YFSETQ. CDR3 sequence: CASSLALVSGANVLTF. CDR3 DNA sequence: TGCGCCAGCAGCTTGGCCCTCGTCTCTGGGGCCAACGTCCTGACTTTC.

The V gene is TRBV15, the J gene TRBJ1-5, with D possibly being TRBD1 (5 bases). V was clipped by 1 base and J by 2 bases, with 9 bases between them. The germline CDR1 and CDR2 sequences are LNHNV and YYDKDF (reference sequence). The CDR3 spans 15 residues. Here the CDR3 reads CATSRAGFGNQPQHF. CDR3 DNA sequence: TGTGCCACCAGCAGAGCAGGGTTTGGCAATCAGCCCCAGCATTTT.

J is TRBJ2-3 and V is TRBV5-1; tentatively, D is TRBD2 (5 bases). The V and J ends lost 4 bases and 7 bases respectively, with 22 bases between them. Per the germline V gene, CDR1 is SGHRS and CDR2 is YFSETQ. There are 16 residues in the CDR3. The CDR3 bases are TGCGCCAGCAGCCTGGAAGGACTCCGATCGAGCAATACGCAGTATTTT. Its protein is CASSLEGLRSSNTQYF.

V and J are TRBV13 and TRBJ2-7; D possibly corresponds to TRBD1 (7 bases). Germline assignment: CDR1 PRHDT and CDR2 FYEKMQ (reference sequence). The CDR3 runs to 13 residues. V shed 5 bases and J shed 5 bases, with 13 bases lying between them. In nucleotides, the CDR3 is TGTGCCAGCAGCCAGGGGGGCCTCGACGAGCAGTACTTC. It yields the protein CASSQGGLDEQYF.

The J gene is TRBJ1-2, the V gene TRBV7-9; tentative D call: TRBD1 (5 bases). The germline V and J ends were trimmed by 2 bases and 8 bases, with 18 bases remaining between them. The germline CDR1 and CDR2 sequences are SEHNR and FQNEAQ (reference sequence). There are 15 residues in the CDR3. The CDR3 nucleotides are TGTGCCAGCAGCTTATCAGGGTTGGAGGCCCTGGGCTACACCTTC. This sequence encodes CASSLSGLEALGYTF. Looking up the rest from reference TRBV7-9 and TRBJ1-2 gives the full variable domain: DTGVSQNPRHKITKRGQNVTFRCDPISEHNRLYWYRQTLGQGPEFLTYFQNEAQLEKSRLLSDRFSAERPKGSFSTLEIQRTEQGDSAMYLCASSLSGLEALGYTFGSGTRLTVV.

The DNA of the CDR3 is TGTGCCAGCAGCCCCAGACAGGGGAGCACTGAAGCTTTCTTT. This encodes CASSPRQGSTEAFF. V and J are TRBV7-9 and TRBJ1-1, with TRBD1 matching 8 bases. With 5 bases clipped from V and 4 bases from J, the junction kept 6 bases outside the gene matches. The CDR3 spans 14 residues. The germline V gene encodes CDR1 SEHNR and CDR2 FQNEAQ (reference sequence).

V and J are TRBV5-4 and TRBJ2-2; 7 bases match TRBD1. The V gene end was trimmed by 9 bases and the J gene end by 0 bases; junction bases not matched to a gene: 11. The CDR3 runs to 16 residues. Germline loops: CDR1 SGHNT, CDR2 YYREEE (reference sequence). CDR3 residues: CATNPQQGANTGELFF. In DNA form, the CDR3 reads TGTGCCACCAACCCTCAGCAGGGGGCGAACACCGGGGAGCTGTTTTTT.

The V call is TRBV28, the J call TRBJ2-7; D possibly matches TRBD1 or TRBD2 (5 bases each). V was trimmed by 1 base and J by 2 bases, leaving 12 bases between them. Germline CDR1 MDHEN, CDR2 SYDVKM. The CDR3 contains 15 residues. CDR3 sequence (DNA): TGTGCCAGCAGTTTATATGTGGGGACCACCTACGAGCAGTACTTC. Residues: CASSLYVGTTYEQYF.

CDR3 sequence reads: CASSYSGTEGYEQYF. The CDR3 nucleotides are TGTGCCAGCAGTTACTCGGGGACGGAGGGGTACGAGCAGTACTTC. V usage is TRBV6-5 and J usage is TRBJ2-7, with D possibly being TRBD2 (6 bases). V lost 0 bases and J lost 4, with 13 bases in between. Germline lookup yields CDR1 MNHEY and CDR2 SVGAGI. The CDR3 runs 15 residues.

V usage is TRBV7-2 and J usage is TRBJ1-1; 10 nucleotides agree with TRBD1. The CDR3 consists of 14 residues. Germline CDR1 is SGHTA and CDR2 is FQGNSA. Losses at the gene ends were 4 bases for V and 4 bases for J; bases not matched to a gene: 3. The CDR3 region is CASSSTGGVTEAFF. CDR3 in DNA: TGTGCCAGCAGCTCGACAGGGGGCGTCACTGAAGCTTTCTTT.

The CDR3 DNA reads TGTGCCAGCAGCTTCCTAGGCGGGAGTAATTACGAGCAGTACTTC. Residues: CASSFLGGSNYEQYF. This sequence joins TRBV5-5 and TRBJ2-7; TRBD2 matches 7 bases. V gave up 2 bases and J gave up 4 bases; unmatched junction bases: 9. Germline loops: CDR1 SGHKS, CDR2 YYEKEE (reference sequence). This CDR3 is 15 amino acids long.

This clone was observed a handful of times. DNA of the CDR3: TGTGCCAGTAGTAAGTTCGATCAGCCCCAGCATTTT. Translating gives CASSKFDQPQHF. This chain links TRBV19 with TRBJ1-5; D gene ambiguous. This CDR3 is built from 12 residues. V was shortened by 4 bases and J by 5 bases, with 6 bases between the two germline ends. From germline, CDR1 is LNHDA and CDR2 SQIVND (reference sequence).

The chain recombines TRBV27 with TRBJ2-1; D could derive from TRBD1 or TRBD2 (6 bases each). This CDR3 has 15 amino acids. Germline CDR1 is MNHEY and CDR2 is SMNVEV (reference sequence). Trimming left V 0 bases short and J 6 bases short, with 12 bases between. CDR3 in amino acids: CASSLSWGAGNEQFF. The CDR3 DNA reads as TGTGCCAGCAGTTTATCGTGGGGGGCTGGCAATGAGCAGTTCTTC.